A single sample gave rise to the 17 T cell receptor beta chains below, sequenced in a study of cytomegalovirus exposure and HLA in healthy donors. 60 Vbeta and 13 Jbeta primers were used in PCR. TCRdb's copy holds only in-frame clones and misses some; the assay was immunoSEQ multiplex PCR. The sample lists approximately 180,000 clones, around 80% seen once, with 1.4% to 1.5% in the top ten. Specimen: PBMCs. These receptors were collected from a woman under 40 in good health and CMV-seropositive.

The V call is TRBV18, the J call TRBJ2-2; the match to TRBD2 covers 9 bases. V lost 0 bases, J lost 1 base, and 6 bases stayed unmatched. Per germline, CDR1 KGHSH and CDR2 LQKENI. CDR3 length equals 18 residues. CDR3 sequence: CASSPPWASGKNTGELFF. DNA of the CDR3: TGTGCCAGCTCACCACCGTGGGCTAGCGGGAAGAACACCGGGGAGCTGTTTTTT.

This clone was found a few times. The chain uses TRBV11-3 and TRBJ1-5; a weak D match, TRBD1 (5 bases). CDR3 length: 14 residues. Germline CDR1 SGHNT, CDR2 YENEEA. V was pared by 5 bases and J by 1 base, with 9 bases between. The CDR3 spells CASSGGESNQPQHF. In nucleotides, the CDR3 is TGTGCCAGCAGCGGGGGGGAAAGCAATCAGCCCCAGCATTTT.

This clone was counted a single time. The V gene is TRBV21-1, the J gene TRBJ2-5; the table assigns TRBD2, which was not confirmed against the DNA. TRBV21-1 is reported as a pseudogene. The CDR3 length is 16 residues. DNA of the CDR3: TGTGCCAGCAGCAAAAACCCCCGTTGGGGGGAAGAGACCCAGTACTTC. The encoded protein is CASSKNPRWGEETQYF.

The V and J genes are TRBV18 and TRBJ1-3; 7 bases are shared with TRBD1. After removal of 2 bases from V and 4 bases from J, the junction contained 5 bases not matched to a gene. The CDR3 has 15 amino acids. Germline V gene sequence: CDR1 KGHSH, CDR2 LQKENI. The CDR3 loop is CASSPSGGKGNTIYF. CDR3 bases: TGTGCCAGCTCACCATCAGGGGGGAAAGGAAACACCATATATTTT.

The rearrangement joins TRBV30 to TRBJ1-5; D is perhaps TRBD1 (5 bases). The CDR3 has 15 amino acids. The germline V and J ends were trimmed by 4 bases and 4 bases, with 17 bases remaining between them. The V gene's germline CDR1 is GTSNPN and CDR2 SVGIG (reference sequence). The CDR3, as DNA: TGTGCCTGGACGCGCGGGGGGGGTGGGAATCAGCCCCAGCATTTT. This codes for CAWTRGGGGNQPQHF. The whole variable domain, remainder taken from reference TRBV30 and TRBJ1-5, is SQTIHQWPATLVQPVGSPLSLECTVEGTSNPNLYWYRQAAGRGLQLLFYSVGIGQISSEVPQNLSASRPQDRQFILSSKKLLLSDSGFYLCAWTRGGGGNQPQHFGDGTRLSIL.

The rearrangement links TRBV10-3 to TRBJ1-3; 8 bases fit TRBD1. Germline V gene sequence: CDR1 ENHRY, CDR2 SYGVKD. Trimming cost V 6 bases and J 0 bases; bases outside gene matches: 4. The CDR3 is 15 amino acids. Here the CDR3 DNA reads TGTGCCATCAGGCCGGGACAGGTCTCTGGAAACACCATATATTTT. Residues: CAIRPGQVSGNTIYF.

The J gene is TRBJ2-1, the V gene TRBV15; 9 nucleotides match TRBD2. The germline V gene encodes CDR1 LNHNV and CDR2 YYDKDF (reference sequence). V was pared by 0 bases and J by 4 bases, with 4 bases of the junction left unmatched. The CDR3 sequence is 16 residues long. The CDR3: CATSRDRAGGYNEQFF. CDR3 in DNA: TGTGCCACCAGCAGAGATCGAGCGGGAGGATACAATGAGCAGTTCTTC.

The genes are TRBV6-1 and TRBJ1-1, with D possibly matching TRBD1 (5 bases). The CDR3 runs to 16 residues. The germline V and J ends were trimmed by 2 bases and 3 bases, with 16 bases remaining between them. Germline V lookup: CDR1 MNHNS, CDR2 SASEGT. DNA of the CDR3: TGTGCCAGCAGTGAATTTTTTGGGGGAGGGGACACTGAAGCTTTCTTT. Its protein is CASSEFFGGGDTEAFF.

The chain employs TRBV5-1 and TRBJ2-3, with D tentatively TRBD2 (5 bases). Germline loops: CDR1 SGHRS, CDR2 YFSETQ. V was trimmed by 4 bases and J by 9 bases, leaving 15 bases between them. This CDR3 has 13 residues. The CDR3 loop is CASSGGAVITQYF. CDR3 bases: TGCGCCAGCAGCGGAGGTGCGGTGATAACGCAGTATTTT.

The genes are TRBV6-5 and TRBJ1-2; possible D gene TRBD1, 5 bases. Deletions cut 0 bases from V and 4 bases from J, with 6 bases between. This CDR3 is built from 13 residues. Germline-derived CDR1 and CDR2 are MNHEY and SVGAGI. The CDR3 DNA reads TGTGCCAGCAGTTACTCCAGGGCCTATGGCTACACCTTC. Amino acids: CASSYSRAYGYTF.

The chain joins TRBV7-9 to TRBJ1-1; 10 bases are a match to TRBD1. Germline-derived CDR1 and CDR2 are SEHNR and FQNEAQ (reference sequence). The CDR3 totals 16 residues. Losses at the gene ends were 3 bases for V and 0 bases for J; bases not matched to a gene: 4. The CDR3 reads CASSLGDRGLNTEAFF. The CDR3, as DNA: TGTGCCAGCAGCTTGGGAGACAGGGGGCTGAACACTGAAGCTTTCTTT.

The chain recombines TRBV6-6 with TRBJ2-7; D perhaps matches TRBD2 (5 bases). The germline V gene has CDR1 MNHNY and CDR2 SVGAGI (reference sequence). The CDR3 consists of 15 residues. Trimming removed 0 bases from V and 4 bases from J, with 13 bases in between. The CDR3 sequence is CASSYSIGVRYEQYF. The CDR3 coding sequence is TGTGCCAGCAGTTACTCGATCGGGGTTCGGTACGAGCAGTACTTC.

This clone occurred once. The chain carries TRBV5-1 and TRBJ1-1; D ambiguous. The CDR3 runs 14 residues. Trimming shortened V by 4 bases and J by 1 base, and 11 bases separated the two germline ends. Germline V gene sequence: CDR1 SGHRS, CDR2 YFSETQ. CDR3 bases: TGCGCCAGCAGCCTAGCGTGGGGGAACACTGAAGCTTTCTTT. It yields the protein CASSLAWGNTEAFF.

The rearrangement links TRBV5-1 to TRBJ2-3, with 9 positions matching TRBD2. Germline values: CDR1 SGHRS, CDR2 YFSETQ. J was trimmed by 5 bases and V by 0 bases; bases with no gene match: 7. The CDR3 is 16 amino acids. As DNA, the CDR3 is TGCGCCAGCAGCTTGGAGGGTAGCGGGAGAGTAGATACGCAGTATTTT. Amino acid sequence: CASSLEGSGRVDTQYF.

The rearrangement links TRBV10-3 to TRBJ2-7; no reliable D call. This CDR3 region has 15 residues. Trimming removed 0 bases at V and 1 base at J, with 10 bases between. CDR1 ENHRY and CDR2 SYGVKD come from the germline V gene. The CDR3 DNA reads as TGTGCCATCAGTGAGTCGTCTAGATTTTCCTACGAGCAGTACTTC. It translates to CAISESSRFSYEQYF.

The CDR3 DNA follows: TGTGCCAGCAGCTTCTCCGGGACTACACGACTCAATGAGCAGTTCTTC. This codes for CASSFSGTTRLNEQFF. This rearrangement joins TRBV7-9 to TRBJ2-1; TRBD2 aligns across 7 bases. The trim removed 3 bases at V and 6 bases at J, leaving 11 bases unmatched. The germline V gene has CDR1 SEHNR and CDR2 FQNEAQ (reference sequence). The CDR3 is 16 amino acids. Full variable domain (outside the CDR3, taken from reference TRBV7-9 and TRBJ2-1): DTGVSQNPRHKITKRGQNVTFRCDPISEHNRLYWYRQTLGQGPEFLTYFQNEAQLEKSRLLSDRFSAERPKGSFSTLEIQRTEQGDSAMYLCASSFSGTTRLNEQFFGPGTRLTVL.

The gene calls are TRBV10-1 and TRBJ1-5; 7 positions match TRBD1. The CDR3 totals 17 residues. Germline V gene sequence: CDR1 WNHNN, CDR2 SYGVQD (reference sequence). After removal of 11 bases from V and 2 bases from J, the junction contained 18 bases not matched to a gene. CDR3 nucleotide sequence: TGCGCCGCCCCAACCCCAATGAACAGGGGCGGCAATCAGCCCCAGCATTTT. It is translated as CAAPTPMNRGGNQPQHF.